One sample yielded the 31 T cell receptor beta chains listed below, sequenced in a study of blood T cell repertoires in COVID-19. The method was immunoSEQ multiplex PCR; TCRdb's version includes in-frame clones alone and lacks a portion of them. The sample lists about 190,000 clones, about 85% occurring once. Sample: peripheral blood. The receptors originated from a young man with acute or convalescent COVID-19.

The chain uses TRBV21-1 and TRBJ1-1. TRBV21-1 is annotated as a pseudogene. This CDR3 is built from 15 residues. CDR3 region: CASSKREGRDTEAFF. CDR3 bases: TGTGCCAGCAGCAAAAGGGAGGGCCGGGACACTGAAGCTTTCTTT.

This sequence joins TRBV5-6 and TRBJ1-2, with a weak D call TRBD1 (5 bases). CDR1 and CDR2 (germline): SGHDT, YYEEEE. The CDR3 spans 13 residues. The V and J ends lost 4 bases and 5 bases respectively, with 12 bases between them. CDR3 amino acids: CASSPGSAYGYTF. CDR3 nucleotides: TGTGCCAGCAGCCCAGGGTCTGCTTATGGCTACACCTTC.

V gene TRBV7-2 combines with J gene TRBJ1-2; TRBD1 might be the D (6 bases). The CDR3 has 13 amino acids. Germline CDR1 SGHTA, CDR2 FQGNSA. Trimming took off 4 bases at V and 4 bases at J, with 10 bases between the two ends. The CDR3 nucleotides read TGTGCCAGCAGCTCAAGGGGGGGCTATGGCTACACCTTC. Protein sequence: CASSSRGGYGYTF.

The V gene is TRBV7-3, the J gene TRBJ2-1, with 8 bases matching TRBD2. V dropped 1 base and J dropped 3; count of bases not matched to a gene: 2. Germline lookup yields CDR1 SGHTA and CDR2 FQGTGA. The CDR3 length is 15 residues. CDR3 in amino acids: CASSLKRESYNEQFF. The CDR3 DNA sequence: TGTGCCAGCAGCTTAAAGCGGGAGAGCTACAATGAGCAGTTCTTC.

CDR3 protein: CASSLPSGITEAFF. Written as DNA, the CDR3 is TGTGCCAGCAGCCTACCTTCAGGGATCACTGAAGCTTTCTTT. This sequence joins TRBV5-4 and TRBJ1-1; weak D call: TRBD1 (5 bases). V was cut by 4 bases and J by 4 bases, with 14 bases left in between. In germline, CDR1 is SGHNT, CDR2 YYREEE (reference sequence). The CDR3 length is 14 residues.

The chain is built from TRBV7-3 and TRBJ1-3, with 9 nucleotides matching TRBD1. Germline CDR1 is SGHTA and CDR2 is FQGTGA. J lost 4 bases, V lost 0 bases, and 1 base had no gene match. The CDR3 loop spans 15 amino acids. The CDR3 spells CASSLTGTGGNTIYF. The DNA for the CDR3 is TGTGCCAGCAGCTTAACCGGGACAGGGGGAAACACCATATATTTT.

This clone appeared a single time. The J gene is TRBJ1-2, the V gene TRBV30; 7 nucleotides align to TRBD1. After removal of 2 bases from V and 3 bases from J, the junction contained 12 bases not matched to a gene. CDR1 is GTSNPN, CDR2 SVGIG, per germline (reference sequence). CDR3 size: 16 residues. The DNA of the CDR3 is TGTGCCTGGAGTCAGCCCCGGACAGGACGATACTATGGCTACACCTTC. Protein sequence: CAWSQPRTGRYYGYTF.

The chain couples TRBV24-1 to TRBJ2-3; 8 bases are shared with TRBD1. The germline gives CDR1 KGHDR, CDR2 SFDVKD. This CDR3 region has 15 residues. V shed 3 bases, J shed 6 bases, and the junction held 7 bases outside the gene matches. The CDR3 loop reads CATSDPRTGKDTQYF. CDR3 nucleotide sequence: TGTGCCACCAGTGATCCTCGGACAGGGAAGGATACGCAGTATTTT.

This clone appeared once. V is TRBV30 and J is TRBJ1-2, with 8 bases fitting TRBD1. J was trimmed by 8 bases and V by 3 bases; bases with no gene match: 5. Germline V gene data show CDR1 as GTSNPN and CDR2 as SVGIG (reference sequence). This CDR3 region has 12 residues. The CDR3 nucleotides read TGTGCCTGGAGCGACAGGGGCCGGGGCTACACCTTC. Amino acid sequence: CAWSDRGRGYTF. Using reference TRBV30 and TRBJ1-2 for the parts outside the CDR3, the full variable domain is SQTIHQWPATLVQPVGSPLSLECTVEGTSNPNLYWYRQAAGRGLQLLFYSVGIGQISSEVPQNLSASRPQDRQFILSSKKLLLSDSGFYLCAWSDRGRGYTFGSGTRLTVV.

The chain recombines TRBV29-1 with TRBJ1-2, with D perhaps TRBD1 (6 bases). Trimming removed 1 base from V and 8 bases from J, with 11 bases in between. CDR3 length equals 12 residues. Germline V gene data show CDR1 as SQVTM and CDR2 as ANQGSEA. This CDR3 reads CSVEGTAGGYTF. In nucleotides, the CDR3 is TGCAGCGTTGAAGGGACAGCGGGAGGCTACACCTTC.

The genes are TRBV6-6 and TRBJ1-3; weak D call: TRBD1 (6 bases). Germline V gene lookup returns CDR1 MNHNY and CDR2 SVGAGI (reference sequence). The CDR3 is 15 residues long. Trimming shortened V by 3 bases and J by 1 base, and 10 bases separated the two germline ends. The CDR3, as DNA: TGTGCCAGCAGTTATACAGGGAGATCTGGAAACACCATATATTTT. Residues: CASSYTGRSGNTIYF.

The chain is built from TRBV5-1 and TRBJ2-5, with TRBD2 matching 9 bases. J lost 5 bases, V lost 1 base, and 6 bases had no gene match. CDR3 length equals 15 residues. Germline CDR1 is SGHRS and CDR2 is YFSETQ. CDR3 DNA: TGCGCCAGCAGCTTGTTTAGGACTAGCGTGGAGACCCAGTACTTC. This codes for CASSLFRTSVETQYF.

This chain uses TRBV5-1 with TRBJ2-5; D is ambiguous. This CDR3 has 14 residues. V was cut by 0 bases and J by 1 base, with 7 bases left in between. The germline CDR1 and CDR2 sequences are SGHRS and YFSETQ. CDR3 residues: CASSLASGQETQYF. The CDR3 bases are TGCGCCAGCAGCTTGGCGTCGGGCCAAGAGACCCAGTACTTC. The full variable domain, with the rest looked up from reference TRBV5-1 and TRBJ2-5, is KAGVTQTPRYLIKTRGQQVTLSCSPISGHRSVSWYQQTPGQGLQFLFEYFSETQRNKGNFPGRFSGRQFSNSRSEMNVSTLELGDSALYLCASSLASGQETQYFGPGTRLLVL.

In this sample, this clone turned up once. This chain uses TRBV4-1 with TRBJ2-3; D not certain. The CDR3 runs 12 residues. Trimming pared 0 bases from V and 11 bases from J, leaving 9 bases between. CDR1 MGHRA and CDR2 YSYEKL come from the germline V gene. The CDR3 loop is CASSQEFNKQYF. CDR3 DNA sequence: TGCGCCAGCAGCCAAGAGTTCAACAAGCAGTATTTT.

The chain employs TRBV11-2 and TRBJ2-1, with TRBD2 as a possible D gene (6 bases). V was shortened by 0 bases and J by 0 bases, with 15 bases between the two germline ends. The CDR3 covers 18 residues. In germline, CDR1 is SGHAT, CDR2 FQNNGV. The CDR3 spells CASSLEGGRGSSYNEQFF. As DNA, the CDR3 is TGTGCCAGCAGCTTAGAGGGGGGACGGGGGAGCTCCTACAATGAGCAGTTCTTC.

This clone was detected once. The CDR3 DNA is TGTGCCAGCTCACCGATTAGCGGTAGCACAGATACGCAGTATTTT. Amino acid sequence: CASSPISGSTDTQYF. The gene calls are TRBV18 and TRBJ2-3, with a possible D match to TRBD2 (6 bases). Germline loops: CDR1 KGHSH, CDR2 LQKENI. Trimming shortened V by 3 bases and J by 0 bases, and 10 bases separated the two germline ends. The CDR3 is made up of 15 amino acids.

The sample holds a few counts of this clone. This chain links TRBV14 with TRBJ1-1; D may be TRBD1 (6 bases). The CDR3 length is 16 residues. The germline gives CDR1 SGHDN, CDR2 FVKESK. Between the trimmed V and J ends, which lost 4 bases and 4 bases, there was a span of 19 bases. The CDR3 DNA sequence: TGTGCCAGCAGCCCCCTCGTCCGGGTACAGGGCACTGAAGCTTTCTTT. Translation gives CASSPLVRVQGTEAFF.

V and J are TRBV28 and TRBJ2-7; the D gene is possibly TRBD2 (6 bases). V was pared by 4 bases and J by 4 bases, with 17 bases between. The CDR3 totals 15 residues. CDR1 MDHEN and CDR2 SYDVKM come from the germline V gene. CDR3 in DNA: TGTGCCAGCAGTTCCTTCTACGGGAGATCATACGAGCAGTACTTC. Amino acids: CASSSFYGRSYEQYF.

CDR3 loop: CASSRGGSTGNTIYF. The CDR3 DNA is TGTGCCAGCAGCCGCGGGGGGAGTACTGGAAACACCATATATTTT. The chain joins TRBV28 to TRBJ1-3, with TRBD1 as a possible D gene (5 bases). Trimming stripped 6 bases from V and 2 bases from J, with 14 bases between. CDR3 size: 15 residues. Germline CDR1 is MDHEN and CDR2 is SYDVKM.

The chain links TRBV5-6 to TRBJ1-6; D is ambiguous. Germline CDR1 and CDR2: SGHDT and YYEEEE. This CDR3 is 18 amino acids long. The germline V and J ends were trimmed by 0 bases and 0 bases, with 13 bases remaining between them. The CDR3 sequence: CASSLEAAGSSYNSPLHF. In DNA, the CDR3 is TGTGCCAGCAGCTTGGAGGCAGCTGGGAGCTCCTATAATTCACCCCTCCACTTT.

The chain joins TRBV4-1 to TRBJ2-5, with 9 bases matching TRBD2. The CDR3 is 15 residues long. Germline V CDR1 and CDR2: MGHRA, YSYEKL. J gave up 1 base and V 4 bases, and 4 bases lay outside the gene matches. The chain's CDR3 is CASSLSGGLQETQYF. CDR3 nucleotides: TGCGCCAGCAGCCTTAGCGGGGGACTCCAAGAGACCCAGTACTTC.

V is TRBV11-1 and J is TRBJ2-1, with TRBD2 as a possible D gene (5 bases). V was trimmed by 1 base and J by 8 bases, leaving 15 bases between them. Germline assignment: CDR1 SGHAT and CDR2 FQDESV (reference sequence). The CDR3 sequence is 15 residues long. CDR3 sequence reads: CASSLEGRGGHEQFF. DNA of the CDR3: TGTGCCAGCAGCTTAGAAGGGAGAGGTGGTCATGAGCAGTTCTTC.

This chain uses TRBV7-2 with TRBJ2-4, with 10 bases that match TRBD1. Germline V gene lookup returns CDR1 SGHTA and CDR2 FQGNSA. CDR3 length equals 15 residues. J gave up 7 bases and V 3 bases, and 6 bases lay outside the gene matches. CDR3 bases: TGTGCCAGCAGCTTGTTGAGGACAGGGGGGAACATTCAGTACTTC. It encodes CASSLLRTGGNIQYF.

The V and J genes are TRBV5-4 and TRBJ1-4; the D gene is possibly TRBD1 (5 bases). Germline loops: CDR1 SGHNT, CDR2 YYREEE (reference sequence). With 0 bases removed from V and 7 bases from J, the gap between germline ends came to 10 bases. The CDR3 spans 14 residues. The CDR3 DNA sequence: TGTGCCAGCAGCTTGGCAGGGTTGGGTGAAAAACTGTTTTTT. This translates into CASSLAGLGEKLFF.

The J gene is TRBJ2-7, the V gene TRBV10-3, with 7 bases aligning to TRBD1. This CDR3 spans 16 amino acids. Germline CDR1 ENHRY, CDR2 SYGVKD. V shed 7 bases, J shed 0 bases, and the junction held 12 bases outside the gene matches. CDR3 protein: CAIKKSRDSSSYEQYF. CDR3 in DNA: TGTGCCATCAAGAAGTCCCGGGACAGCAGCTCCTACGAGCAGTACTTC.

The chain couples TRBV6-5 to TRBJ1-2; a weak D match, TRBD1 (5 bases). The V gene lost 6 bases and the J gene lost 2 bases, with 10 bases spanning the gap. Germline V gene lookup returns CDR1 MNHEY and CDR2 SVGAGI. CDR3 length: 13 amino acids. CDR3 bases: TGTGCCAGCAGGAGCCGGGGGAACTATGGCTACACCTTC. Its protein is CASRSRGNYGYTF.

V gene TRBV6-5 combines with J gene TRBJ1-2; D uncertain. Germline V gene lookup returns CDR1 MNHEY and CDR2 SVGAGI. There are 13 residues in the CDR3. Trimming stripped 7 bases from V and 5 bases from J, with 14 bases between. CDR3 nucleotides: TGTGCCAGCAAGATGACATTGGCTTATGGCTACACCTTC. As protein: CASKMTLAYGYTF.

V is TRBV11-1 and J is TRBJ2-7, with D perhaps TRBD2 (6 bases). The germline CDR1 and CDR2 sequences are SGHAT and FQDESV (reference sequence). Trimming left V 5 bases short and J 7 bases short, with 18 bases between. This CDR3 contains 14 residues. The CDR3 spells CASSQGGWHWEQYF. The CDR3 DNA sequence: TGTGCCAGCAGCCAAGGAGGGTGGCACTGGGAGCAGTACTTC.

The chain links TRBV6-5 to TRBJ2-5; TRBD2 aligns across 9 bases. The V and J ends lost 7 bases and 5 bases, in that order; junction bases with no gene match: 11. Germline-derived CDR1 and CDR2 are MNHEY and SVGAGI. The CDR3 runs 15 residues. CDR3: CASISSGAGRETQYF. The CDR3 DNA is TGTGCCAGCATTTCTAGCGGGGCCGGGAGGGAGACCCAGTACTTC.

The chain uses TRBV5-5 and TRBJ1-1; tentative D call: TRBD1 (6 bases). CDR3 length equals 14 residues. Germline V gene lookup returns CDR1 SGHKS and CDR2 YYEKEE (reference sequence). The V end was cut by 10 bases, the J end by 1 base, with 17 bases between. The CDR3 here is CAASGQGTNTEAFF. Written as DNA, the CDR3 is TGTGCCGCCTCCGGGCAGGGGACGAACACTGAAGCTTTCTTT.

A few counts support this clone. CDR3 sequence: CASSDTGTTNEKLFF. In nucleotides, the CDR3 is TGTGCCAGCAGTGACACCGGGACAACTAATGAAAAACTGTTTTTT. This chain connects TRBV27 to TRBJ1-4; D unclear. CDR1 and CDR2 (germline): MNHEY, SMNVEV (reference sequence). The V gene lost 5 bases and the J gene lost 0 bases, with 10 bases spanning the gap. CDR3 length: 15 residues.